A selection of T cell receptor beta chains follows, all from one sample in a study of spatial heterogeneity in lung cancer. TCRdb ran MiXCR on the 5' RACE reads and lists one entry per CDR3 protein. Of 35,000 to 45,000 distinct CDR3 sequences listed, around 5% were seen once; the top ten hold roughly 27%. The sequenced sample was PBMCs, obtained at surgery. The receptors originated from a female donor with early-stage non-small cell lung cancer. The CDR3 runs from the conserved cysteine through the conserved F or W. D genes are given only for firm matches. The listing skips clone size in some rows; elsewhere it reads once, few, many or a size class.

v_call,clone_size,d_call,j_call,cdr3_aa,cdr3_nt
TRBV18,many,NA,TRBJ2-1,CASSPGGGAHEQFF,TGTGCCAGCTCACCAGGTGGGGGGGCGCATGAGCAGTTCTTC
TRBV2,many,NA,TRBJ2-7,CASRQVYEQYF,TGTGCCAGCAGACAGGTCTACGAGCAGTACTTC
TRBV30,many,TRBD2,TRBJ2-1,CAWKRGLTYNEQFF,TGTGCCTGGAAGCGGGGGCTGACCTACAATGAGCAGTTCTTC
TRBV6-5,many,NA,TRBJ1-3,CASSYSGLGGNTIYF,TGTGCCAGCAGTTACTCCGGGCTCGGGGGAAACACCATATATTTT
TRBV20-1,many,NA,TRBJ1-2,CSARERVGYGYTF,TGCAGTGCTAGAGAAAGGGTGGGCTATGGCTACACCTTC
TRBV12-3/TRBV12-4,many,NA,TRBJ2-2,CASTMLIPNTGELFF,TGTGCCAGCACGATGTTGATTCCGAACACCGGGGAGCTGTTTTTT
TRBV2,many,TRBD1,TRBJ2-7,CASSDPVDRGRNREQYF,TGTGCCAGCAGTGATCCCGTCGACAGGGGCCGGAATAGAGAGCAGTACTTC
TRBV12-3/TRBV12-4,few,NA,TRBJ2-4,CASSLNTFRASGAKNIQYF,TGTGCCAGCAGTCTGAACACCTTTCGGGCGTCAGGGGCCAAAAACATTCAGTACTTC
TRBV28,NA,TRBD1,TRBJ1-5,CFTGTGVGQPQHF,TGTTTCACCGGGACAGGGGTGGGTCAGCCCCAGCATTTT
TRBV10-2,many,NA,TRBJ1-2,CATSTGSNYGYTF,TGCGCCACCTCGACAGGTTCAAACTATGGCTACACCTTC
TRBV3-1,many,TRBD2,TRBJ2-5,CASSQAGGAETQYF,TGTGCCAGCAGCCAAGCGGGGGGGGCAGAGACCCAGTACTTC
TRBV24-1,medium-sized,TRBD2,TRBJ2-5,CATLSGKETQYF,TGTGCCACGTTGAGCGGGAAAGAGACCCAGTACTTC
TRBV12-3/TRBV12-4,medium-sized,NA,TRBJ1-1,CASSTRGGLGTEAFF,TGTGCCAGCAGTACCCGGGGGGGCCTGGGCACTGAAGCTTTCTTT
TRBV19,NA,NA,TRBJ1-5,CASSPRLKSDNLPQHF,TGTGCCAGTAGCCCCCGACTTAAGTCGGACAATCTGCCCCAGCATTTT
TRBV7-6,NA,NA,TRBJ2-1,CASSPPRRSNEQFF,TGTGCCAGCAGCCCGCCGAGGCGCTCCAATGAGCAGTTCTTC
TRBV10-2,many,NA,TRBJ2-3,CASSQLSAQYF,TGCGCCAGCAGTCAACTTTCGGCGCAGTATTTT
TRBV28,many,NA,TRBJ1-5,CASSLLREGQHF,TGTGCCAGCAGTTTACTCAGGGAGGGCCAGCATTTT
TRBV7-6,few,TRBD2,TRBJ2-1,CASSRGLAGGQAEQFF,TGTGCCAGCAGCCGAGGACTAGCGGGGGGGCAGGCTGAGCAGTTCTTC
TRBV28,many,NA,TRBJ2-5,CASSREQETQYF,TGTGCCAGCAGTCGCGAACAAGAGACCCAGTACTTC
TRBV10-3,many,NA,TRBJ2-5,CAISRGEQETQYF,TGTGCCATCTCCAGAGGGGAACAAGAGACCCAGTACTTC
TRBV23-1,many,TRBD1,TRBJ1-5,CASPRGTGGSQPQHF,TGCGCCAGCCCGAGGGGGACAGGGGGCAGTCAGCCCCAGCATTTT
TRBV9,many,NA,TRBJ2-7,CASSVGQGTYEQYF,TGTGCCAGCAGCGTAGGGCAGGGGACCTACGAGCAGTACTTC
TRBV6-5,NA,TRBD1,TRBJ2-1,CASSFPIDRGVGNEQFF,TGTGCCAGCAGTTTCCCAATCGACAGGGGGGTAGGGAATGAGCAGTTCTTC
TRBV30,NA,NA,TRBJ2-2,CAWSVRYRSSRETGELFF,TGTGCCTGGAGTGTACGGTATCGATCCTCCAGGGAAACCGGGGAGCTGTTTTTT
TRBV3-1,many,TRBD1,TRBJ2-3,CASSPRRTGLDTQYF,TGTGCCAGCAGCCCCCGCCGGACAGGGTTAGATACGCAGTATTTT
TRBV7-2,NA,TRBD1,TRBJ2-1,CASSFVMGQGGRYNEQFF,TGTGCCAGCAGCTTCGTCATGGGACAGGGGGGCCGCTACAATGAGCAGTTCTTC
TRBV29-1,many,TRBD1,TRBJ2-2,CSVGRTGSSGELFF,TGCAGCGTGGGGCGGACAGGGAGCAGCGGGGAGCTGTTTTTT
TRBV4-1,many,TRBD1,TRBJ1-2,CASRDRGLKYGYTF,TGCGCCAGCAGGGACAGGGGGTTAAAGTATGGCTACACCTTC
TRBV20-1,many,TRBD2,TRBJ2-1,CSARSLAGHYNEQFF,TGCAGTGCTAGAAGTCTAGCGGGTCACTACAATGAGCAGTTCTTC
TRBV28,many,NA,TRBJ1-2,CASRRGLIYVTSYTF,TGTGCCAGCAGAAGAGGACTGATTTATGTTACCTCCTACACCTTC
TRBV15,NA,NA,TRBJ2-3,CATSRVGDTQYF,TGTGCCACCAGCAGAGTTGGGGATACGCAGTATTTT
TRBV27,few,NA,TRBJ1-1,CASRTSWKNTEAFF,TGTGCCAGCAGAACTTCGTGGAAGAACACTGAAGCTTTCTTT
TRBV7-6,many,NA,TRBJ2-3,CASSLYREDTQYF,TGTGCCAGCAGCTTGTACAGGGAGGATACGCAGTATTTT
TRBV6-2/TRBV6-3,many,NA,TRBJ2-3,CASSHQRADTQYF,TGTGCCAGCAGTCACCAGCGAGCAGATACGCAGTATTTT
TRBV5-4,many,TRBD1,TRBJ2-3,CASSRGQGATDTQYF,TGTGCCAGCAGCCGGGGACAGGGGGCTACAGATACGCAGTATTTT
TRBV13,many,NA,TRBJ2-1,CASSLEAQDEQFF,TGTGCCAGCAGCTTAGAGGCCCAGGATGAGCAGTTCTTC
TRBV9,many,NA,TRBJ1-1,CASSVEASGRMNTEAFF,TGTGCCAGCAGCGTAGAGGCGTCGGGACGTATGAACACTGAAGCTTTCTTT
TRBV2,many,NA,TRBJ2-7,CASSEGLPVMYEQYF,TGTGCCAGCAGTGAAGGACTGCCAGTCATGTACGAGCAGTACTTC
TRBV24-1,many,NA,TRBJ1-5,CATSASFSNQPQHF,TGTGCCACCAGTGCCAGTTTTAGCAATCAGCCCCAGCATTTT
TRBV6-6,many,NA,TRBJ2-2,CASSYSIGSTGELFF,TGTGCCAGCAGTTACTCGATAGGGAGCACCGGGGAGCTGTTTTTT
TRBV4-3,many,TRBD1,TRBJ1-1,CASSQDMVDRENTEAFF,TGCGCCAGCAGCCAAGATATGGTGGACAGGGAGAACACTGAAGCTTTCTTT